The sequence of this T cell receptor (beta chain) was determined in a study of blood T cell repertoires in COVID-19 (dated by TCRdb to 2018 to 2021). For the study in its entirety: The collaborator samples originated in the United States, Italy and Spain and spanned the acute and convalescent phases of COVID-19. The dataset comprised deeply sampled blood TCRbeta repertoires from subjects exposed to, actively infected with, or recovered from COVID-19. Sample metadata almost always included a de-identified subject ID, COVID-19 status, age in years and sex. Samples were obtained from the ongoing ImmuneRACE study (first 160 participants) and from 1,254 subjects provided by 6 global collaborators. Where available, HLA class I and class II types were taken from metadata supplied by the sample provider and were not determined by assay-based typing. The repertoires were released in a freely available public database intended as a resource for research on the immune response to SARS-CoV-2. The prospective study material was composed of cDNA or gDNA derived from T cells, B-cell-depleted T cells, or PBMCs.

TCRbeta CDR3 regions were amplified from genomic DNA by means of the immunoSEQ Assay, a bias-controlled multiplex PCR. In the paper's pipeline: The number of nucleated cells in each sample was estimated from the amplification of reference gene primers within the assay. Sequence reads were collapsed and filtered to measure the absolute abundance of every unique TCRbeta CDR3 rearrangement. For each sample, productive Simpson clonality was calculated by taking the square root of Simpson's diversity index across productive rearrangements. Entries here come from immuneACCESS through TCRdb and include only in-frame sequences with V and J called. Some clones fail to appear in such tables; in the studies checked, an unresolved V gene covers under half of the shortfall, and the cause of the remainder is unknown. V and J calls and clone size come straight from that table; D and trimming were deduced from the DNA. This sample has hundreds of thousands of clones in its table, and around 83% of those were observed once. 6.8% of the sample rests with the top ten.

Participants in the prospective study were aged roughly 18 to 100 years, lived in some 24 United States geographic areas, and enrolled through a virtual design. In the prospective study, cohorts were assigned on the basis of participant-reported clinical history obtained from a screening survey and a study questionnaire. For ImmuneRACE Cohort 3, a participant was defined as recovered based on two consecutive negative NP/OP PCR tests, clearance by a healthcare professional, or resolution of symptoms. Each participant in the prospective study had whole blood, serum and a nasopharyngeal or oropharyngeal swab collected by mobile phlebotomists. Over a roughly 2-month period, participants in the prospective study had the option of providing additional blood draws and questionnaires. Blood samples from the prospective study were shipped frozen or at room temperature prior to DNA extraction. Note on this clone: The specificity of this receptor is unknown. Base quality data are lacking; no much larger clone is found one base away.

The germline V and J ends show losses of 4 bases and 0 bases respectively, and no gene match explains 2 bases of the junction. Inclusive of the bounding cysteine and phenylalanine, the CDR3 is 15 residues long. The entry retains the CDR3 DNA only, 45 bases that are in frame from base 1. As encoded in the germline V gene, CDR1 is SGHVS while CDR2 is FNYEAQ. The full study reports these points: The quantity of clinical and demographic metadata differed by source and by participant and was supplied without curation.

The receptor was isolated from a woman aged 40 to 50 who had recovered from COVID-19. This chain joins TRBV7-6 to TRBJ2-2; 7 middle bases align to TRBD1. Sample: PBMCs or T cells enriched from blood (not recorded which). The CDR3 region: CASSSGTANTGELFF. The nucleotide sequence reads as follows: TGTGCCAGCAGCTCCGGGACAGCGAACACCGGGGAGCTGTTTTTT.